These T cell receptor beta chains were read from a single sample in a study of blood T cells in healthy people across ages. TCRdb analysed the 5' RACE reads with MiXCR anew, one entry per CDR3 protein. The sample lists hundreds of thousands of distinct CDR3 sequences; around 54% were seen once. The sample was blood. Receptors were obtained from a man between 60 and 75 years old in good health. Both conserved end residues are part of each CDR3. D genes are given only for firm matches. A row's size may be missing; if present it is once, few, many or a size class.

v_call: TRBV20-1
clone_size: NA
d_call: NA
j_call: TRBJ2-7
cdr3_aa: CSAEKDSPYEQYF
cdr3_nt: TGCAGTGCGGAAAAGGACAGTCCCTACGAGCAGTACTTC

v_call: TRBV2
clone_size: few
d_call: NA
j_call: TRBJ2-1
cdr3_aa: CASSVEGGEQFF
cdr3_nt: TGTGCCAGCAGTGTAGAGGGGGGTGAGCAGTTCTTC

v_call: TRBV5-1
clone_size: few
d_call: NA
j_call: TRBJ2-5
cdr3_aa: CASSLRGIRETQYF
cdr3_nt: TGCGCCAGCAGCTTACGAGGGATCAGGGAGACCCAGTACTTC

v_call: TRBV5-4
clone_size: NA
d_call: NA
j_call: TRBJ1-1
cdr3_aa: CASSSPYLNTEAFF
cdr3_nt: TGTGCCAGCAGCTCCCCGTACCTGAACACTGAAGCTTTCTTT

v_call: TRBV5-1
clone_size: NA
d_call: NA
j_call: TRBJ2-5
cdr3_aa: CASSWSAAGEQYF
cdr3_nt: TGCGCCAGCAGCTGGTCGGCAGCGGGTGAGCAGTACTTC

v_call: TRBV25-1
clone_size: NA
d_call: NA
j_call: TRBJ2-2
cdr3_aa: CASSELDGELFF
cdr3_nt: TGTGCCAGCAGTGAACTGGACGGGGAGCTGTTTTTT

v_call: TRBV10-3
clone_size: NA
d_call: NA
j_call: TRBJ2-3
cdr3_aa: CAISEVHTQYF
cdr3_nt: TGTGCCATCAGTGAGGTTCATACGCAGTATTTT

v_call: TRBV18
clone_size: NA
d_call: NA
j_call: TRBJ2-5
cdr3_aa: CASSPMVIVGQETQYF
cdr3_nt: TGTGCCAGCTCACCAATGGTCATAGTAGGCCAAGAGACCCAGTACTTC

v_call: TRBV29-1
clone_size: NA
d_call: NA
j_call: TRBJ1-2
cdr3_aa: CSAENGVGNYGYTF
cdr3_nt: TGCAGCGCCGAGAACGGGGTCGGTAACTATGGCTACACCTTC

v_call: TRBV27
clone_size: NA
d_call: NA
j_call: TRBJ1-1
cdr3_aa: CASSLLAPGEPTEAFF
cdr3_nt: TGTGCCAGCAGTTTATTAGCTCCAGGGGAGCCCACTGAAGCTTTCTTT

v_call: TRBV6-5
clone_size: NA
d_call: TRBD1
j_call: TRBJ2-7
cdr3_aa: CASSWTGNSYEQYF
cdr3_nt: TGTGCCAGCAGTTGGACAGGTAACTCCTACGAGCAGTACTTC

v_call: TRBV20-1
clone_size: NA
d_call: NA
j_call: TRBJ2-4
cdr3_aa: CSAQTAFKNIQYF
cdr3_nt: TGCAGTGCCCAGACAGCTTTCAAAAACATTCAGTACTTC

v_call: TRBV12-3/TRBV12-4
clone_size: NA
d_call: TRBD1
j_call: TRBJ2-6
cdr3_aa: CASSLALGQGSSGANVLTF
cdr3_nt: TGTGCCAGCAGTTTAGCGCTCGGACAGGGCAGCTCTGGGGCCAACGTCCTGACTTTC

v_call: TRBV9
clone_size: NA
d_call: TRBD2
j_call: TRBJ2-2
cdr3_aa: CASSVATSGGNTGELFF
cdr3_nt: TGTGCCAGCAGCGTAGCTACTAGCGGCGGGAACACCGGGGAGCTGTTTTTT

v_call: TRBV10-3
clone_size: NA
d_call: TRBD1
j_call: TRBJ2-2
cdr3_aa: CAISGSRGQGGRPAGELFF
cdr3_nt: TGTGCCATCAGTGGTTCGCGGGGACAGGGAGGAAGACCTGCAGGGGAGCTGTTTTTT

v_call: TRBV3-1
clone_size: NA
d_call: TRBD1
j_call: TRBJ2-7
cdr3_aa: CASSQRGDRVIDEQYF
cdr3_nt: TGTGCCAGCAGCCAAAGGGGGGACAGGGTCATCGACGAGCAGTACTTC

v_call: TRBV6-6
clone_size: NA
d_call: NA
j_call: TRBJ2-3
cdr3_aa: CASSVQADTQYF
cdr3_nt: TGTGCCAGCAGCGTCCAAGCAGATACGCAGTATTTT

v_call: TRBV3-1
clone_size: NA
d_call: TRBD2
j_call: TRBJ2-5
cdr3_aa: CASSQRAGRLETQYF
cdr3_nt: TGTGCCAGCAGCCAACGAGCGGGGAGGCTTGAGACCCAGTACTTC

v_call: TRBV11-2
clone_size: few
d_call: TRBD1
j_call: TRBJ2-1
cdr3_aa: CASSLGSRGTEQFF
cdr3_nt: TGTGCCAGCAGCTTAGGCAGCAGGGGGACTGAGCAGTTCTTC

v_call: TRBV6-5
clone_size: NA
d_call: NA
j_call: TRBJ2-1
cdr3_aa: CASSYSRGGENEQFF
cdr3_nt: TGTGCCAGCAGTTACTCGAGAGGTGGGGAAAATGAGCAGTTCTTC

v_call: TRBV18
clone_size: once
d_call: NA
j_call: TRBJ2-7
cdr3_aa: CASSPTRASYEQYF
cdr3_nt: TGTGCCAGCTCACCAACCAGGGCCTCCTACGAGCAGTACTTC

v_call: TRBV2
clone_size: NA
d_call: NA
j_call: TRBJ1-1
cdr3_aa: CASSGQTNTEAFF
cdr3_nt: TGTGCCAGCAGTGGACAGACGAACACTGAAGCTTTCTTT

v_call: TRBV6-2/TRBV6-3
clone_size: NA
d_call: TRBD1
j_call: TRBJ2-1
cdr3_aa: CASSYSIRDRVHNEQFF
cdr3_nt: TGTGCCAGCAGTTACTCAATCCGGGACAGGGTCCACAATGAGCAGTTCTTC

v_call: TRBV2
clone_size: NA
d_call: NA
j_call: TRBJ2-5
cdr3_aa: CASSEAGYQETQYF
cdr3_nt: TGTGCCAGCAGTGAAGCAGGGTATCAGGAGACCCAGTACTTC

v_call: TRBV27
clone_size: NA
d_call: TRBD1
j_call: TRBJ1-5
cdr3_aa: CASSLRGDRGNQPQHF
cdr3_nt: TGTGCCAGCAGTCTTCGAGGGGACAGGGGCAATCAGCCCCAGCATTTT

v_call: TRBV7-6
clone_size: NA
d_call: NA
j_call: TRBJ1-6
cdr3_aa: CASSSLGGQARGLHF
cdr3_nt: TGTGCCAGCAGCTCCCTAGGGGGGCAGGCTCGGGGCCTCCACTTT

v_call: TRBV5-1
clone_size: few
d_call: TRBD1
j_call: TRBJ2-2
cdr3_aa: CASRSYRGQDTGELFF
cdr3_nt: TGCGCCAGCAGGTCTTACAGGGGGCAGGACACCGGGGAGCTGTTTTTT

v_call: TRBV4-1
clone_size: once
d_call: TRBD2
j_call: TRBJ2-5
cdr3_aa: CASSPLEDTSGGHGETQYF
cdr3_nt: TGCGCCAGCAGCCCCCTAGAAGATACTAGCGGGGGCCATGGGGAGACCCAGTACTTC

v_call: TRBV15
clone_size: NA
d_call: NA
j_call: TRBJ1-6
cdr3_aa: CATSRDWTPLHF
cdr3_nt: TGTGCCACCAGCAGAGATTGGACACCCCTCCACTTT

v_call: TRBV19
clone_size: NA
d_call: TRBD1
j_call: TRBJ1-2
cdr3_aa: CASSLEGQGRYGYTF
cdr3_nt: TGTGCCAGTAGCCTCGAGGGACAGGGGAGGTATGGCTACACCTTC

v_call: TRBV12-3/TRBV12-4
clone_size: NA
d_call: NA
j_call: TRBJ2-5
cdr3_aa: CASRSRDTLTETQYF
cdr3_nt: TGTGCCAGCAGGTCCCGGGACACCCTCACAGAGACCCAGTACTTC

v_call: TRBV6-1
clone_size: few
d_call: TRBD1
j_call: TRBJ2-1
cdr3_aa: CASSRTGSYNEQFF
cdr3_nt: TGTGCCAGCAGCCGGACAGGGTCCTACAATGAGCAGTTCTTC

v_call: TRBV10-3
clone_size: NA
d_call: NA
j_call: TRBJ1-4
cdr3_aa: CATTTGRNEKLFF
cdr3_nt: TGTGCCACTACGACAGGTCGCAATGAAAAACTGTTTTTT

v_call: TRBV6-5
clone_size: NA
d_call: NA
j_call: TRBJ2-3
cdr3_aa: CASSYQVEDTQYF
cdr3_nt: TGTGCCAGCAGTTACCAAGTGGAGGATACGCAGTATTTT

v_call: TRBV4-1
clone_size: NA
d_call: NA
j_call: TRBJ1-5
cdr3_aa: CASSQGNIQPQHF
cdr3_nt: TGCGCCAGCAGCCAAGGGAATATTCAGCCCCAGCATTTT

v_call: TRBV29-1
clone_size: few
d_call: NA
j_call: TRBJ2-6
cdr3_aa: CSGDFSGANVLTF
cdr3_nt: TGCAGCGGCGATTTTTCCGGGGCCAACGTCCTGACTTTC

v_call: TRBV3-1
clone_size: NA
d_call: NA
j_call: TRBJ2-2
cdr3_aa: CASSQVPSLNTGELFF
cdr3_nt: TGTGCCAGCAGCCAAGTACCTAGTCTGAACACCGGGGAGCTGTTTTTT

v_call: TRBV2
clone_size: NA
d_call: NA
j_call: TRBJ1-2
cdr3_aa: CASSEALQGWGYTF
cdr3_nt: TGTGCCAGCAGTGAAGCGCTTCAGGGTTGGGGCTACACCTTC

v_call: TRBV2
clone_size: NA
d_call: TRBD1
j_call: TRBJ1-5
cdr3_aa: CASSDRGTQPQHF
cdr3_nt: TGTGCCAGCAGTGACAGGGGGACTCAGCCCCAGCATTTT

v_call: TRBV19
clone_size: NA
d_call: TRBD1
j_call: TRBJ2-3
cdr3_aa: CASSRRPGGKTTDTQYF
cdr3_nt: TGTGCCAGTAGTCGGCGGCCAGGGGGTAAAACCACAGATACGCAGTATTTT

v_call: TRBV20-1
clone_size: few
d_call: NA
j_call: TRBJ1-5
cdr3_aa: CSVRGSGNSNQPQHF
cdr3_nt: TGCAGTGTTCGAGGGTCGGGGAATAGCAATCAGCCCCAGCATTTT

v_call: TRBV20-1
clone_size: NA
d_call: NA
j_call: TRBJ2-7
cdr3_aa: CSALGRTRTYEQYF
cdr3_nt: TGCAGTGCCCTAGGGAGGACAAGGACCTACGAGCAGTACTTC